The entry below describes one TCR beta chain. As to time point: pretreatment peripheral blood. Patients presented with locally advanced or metastatic urothelial carcinoma. Each patient gave between 1 and 8 samples of peripheral blood mononuclear cells, which were collected pretreatment and during treatment. Clones were read by immunoSEQ multiplex PCR, and TCRdb kept only the in-frame ones, dropping some. The sample lists approximately 48,000 clones, around 90% occurring once. The CDR3 totals 14 residues. Trimming took off 6 bases at V and 5 bases at J, with 17 bases between the two ends. Per the germline V gene, CDR1 is MDHEN and CDR2 is SYDVKM. This entry belongs to a study of PD-L1 blockade in urothelial cancer. Study details: In the mid-2010s therapy began: atezolizumab 1,200 mg intravenously every 3 weeks. Each blood sample yielded a median of about 150,000 T cells.

V and J are TRBV28 and TRBJ2-7; weak D call: TRBD2 (5 bases). The sample was PBMCs, taken around atezolizumab (anti-PD-L1) treatment. This receptor was obtained from a woman aged 60-75 years with urothelial cancer. The CDR3: CASSPFGGLDEQYF. CDR3 DNA sequence: TGTGCCAGCAGCCCTTTTGGAGGTCTAGACGAGCAGTACTTC.